The table lists the clone carrying this TCR beta chain with many counts. This specimen belongs to a study of T cells in Graves' hyperthyroidism and ophthalmopathy. Deletions cut 1 base from V and 7 bases from J, with 16 bases between. The germline V gene encodes CDR1 MDHEN and CDR2 SYDVKM. The CDR3 runs to 15 residues. Newly diagnosed hyperthyroidism, duration under 2 months, in patients aged 18 to 65. Diagnosing involved the use of clinical symptoms, serum thyroxine and TRAb, thyroid ultrasound and orbital computed tomography. The blood sample was taken at first hyperthyroidism diagnosis, before any ophthalmopathy symptoms. Amplification of TCR beta CDR3 regions used RNA as the template. HTBI primers drove first-round RT-PCR of the TCR CDR3. TCRdb ran MiXCR on the multiplex PCR reads and lists one entry per CDR3 protein. The table records 380,000 or so distinct CDR3 sequences, approximately 15% of them present only once.

The receptor comes from a man aged 30 to 39 with Graves' hyperthyroidism that later progressed to Graves' ophthalmopathy. The sample consisted of blood. The V gene is TRBV28, the J gene TRBJ1-1; the D gene is possibly TRBD1 (5 bases). The DNA of the CDR3 is TGTGCCAGCAGTTTATCGGGTAGGGGAAGATTTGAAGCTTTCTTT. It is translated as CASSLSGRGRFEAFF.